This TCR beta chain was recovered during a study of TIL therapy for anti-PD-1-resistant metastatic lung cancer. At the level of the study: Tumors were harvested before any PD-1/PD-L1 blockade. Half of patients were current or former smokers. Median patient age was about 50, ranging about 38-80 years.

Concerning this clone: Its target is not known.

Study-wide results and limits: Treatment-naive, never-smoker and oncogene-addicted patients were overrepresented in this highly selected cohort.

The immunoSEQ assay was v3. Here immunoSEQ multiplex PCR was the method, and the copy in TCRdb shows in-frame clones only, minus some. The sample carries about 53,000 clones, less than 85% recorded once. From germline, CDR1 is SGHNT and CDR2 YENEEA. V lost 5 bases to trimming and J lost 0 bases, with 19 bases between them. This CDR3 has 18 residues. Described time point: pre-treatment sample, taken before nivolumab and TIL therapy. The clonotype was recovered from a person aged 25 to 80 with non-small cell lung cancer. This rearrangement joins TRBV11-3 to TRBJ2-2, with D uncertain. The sequences come from blood, collected at baseline. The CDR3 is CASSTARTSRANTGELFF. CDR3 coding DNA: TGTGCCAGCAGCACCGCCCGCACAAGTAGGGCGAACACCGGGGAGCTGTTTTTT.